These T cell receptor beta chains were read from a single sample in a study of T cell repertoires in cytomegalovirus infection. Using its own MiXCR run on the reads, TCRdb lists one record per CDR3 protein. The sample has around 260,000 distinct CDR3 sequences, roughly 26% seen once. Sequencing was done on a sample of PBMCs. The receptor set was obtained from a human donor in good health (CMV status not recorded). Some clones in this sample may be carry-over from other donors' samples. Each CDR3 is given with its conserved first and last residue. D genes are given only for firm matches. Expanded clones are given a class, and other clones once, few, many or no size at all.

CDR3 protein | CDR3 DNA | J gene | V gene | D gene | clone size | CDR3 length
CAISEEGQNLGTQYF | TGTGCCATCAGTGAGGAAGGACAGAACCTCGGGACCCAGTACTTC | TRBJ2-5 | TRBV10-3 | NA | NA | 15
CASSWSSGTGGLNEQFF | TGTGCCAGCAGCTGGTCATCAGGGACAGGGGGCTTGAATGAGCAGTTCTTC | TRBJ2-1 | TRBV7-2 | TRBD1 | many | 17
CSGTSGSQYEQYF | TGCAGTGGGACTAGCGGGAGTCAATACGAGCAGTACTTC | TRBJ2-7 | TRBV20-1 | TRBD2 | NA | 13
CASTTGATETQYF | TGTGCCAGTACTACAGGGGCAACTGAGACCCAGTACTTC | TRBJ2-5 | TRBV12-3/TRBV12-4 | TRBD1 | few | 13
CASSPQLGDYEQYF | TGTGCCAGCTCACCACAGTTAGGGGACTACGAGCAGTACTTC | TRBJ2-7 | TRBV18 | NA | NA | 14
CASSQPLAGGKNEQFF | TGTGCCAGCAGCCAACCGCTAGCGGGAGGGAAAAATGAGCAGTTCTTC | TRBJ2-1 | TRBV7-8 | TRBD2 | many | 16
CAISGSLAGADTQYF | TGTGCCATCAGTGGTAGTCTAGCGGGGGCGGATACGCAGTATTTT | TRBJ2-3 | TRBV10-3 | TRBD2 | many | 15
CSARGVTGIQPQHF | TGCAGTGCTAGAGGAGTTACAGGGATTCAGCCCCAGCATTTT | TRBJ1-5 | TRBV20-1 | NA | NA | 14
CASTKNIAGAANEQFF | TGTGCCAGCACCAAAAATATAGCGGGAGCTGCTAATGAGCAGTTCTTC | TRBJ2-1 | TRBV7-6 | TRBD2 | many | 16
CASSLEGARQVEQFF | TGTGCCAGCAGCTTAGAGGGGGCCCGCCAGGTTGAGCAGTTCTTC | TRBJ2-1 | TRBV7-6 | TRBD1 | NA | 15
CASSLDLGEKLFF | TGTGCCAGCAGTTTAGACTTGGGAGAAAAACTGTTTTTT | TRBJ1-4 | TRBV12-3/TRBV12-4 | NA | NA | 13
CASSFKRTSSTQYF | TGTGCCAGCAGCTTCAAAAGGACTAGCAGTACGCAGTATTTT | TRBJ2-3 | TRBV7-2 | TRBD2 | NA | 14
CASSEKGAREKLFF | TGTGCCAGCAGTGAAAAGGGGGCGAGGGAAAAACTGTTTTTT | TRBJ1-4 | TRBV25-1 | TRBD1 | few | 14
CASSWRGQGRRSPLHF | TGTGCCAGCAGCTGGCGCGGACAGGGGCGCCGTTCACCCCTCCACTTT | TRBJ1-6 | TRBV7-2 | TRBD1 | many | 16
CASSFTGGQPQHF | TGTGCCAGCAGCTTTACGGGCGGGCAGCCCCAGCATTTT | TRBJ1-5 | TRBV7-9 | NA | few | 13
CSVSSGYNEQFF | TGCAGCGTCTCTAGCGGGTACAATGAGCAGTTCTTC | TRBJ2-1 | TRBV29-1 | TRBD2 | few | 12
CASSYWTMDTQYF | TGTGCCAGCAGTTACTGGACTATGGATACGCAGTATTTT | TRBJ2-3 | TRBV6-6 | NA | few | 13
CASSLNRANYGYTF | TGTGCCAGCAGCTTAAACCGAGCTAACTATGGCTACACCTTC | TRBJ1-2 | TRBV7-2 | NA | many | 14
CASSPRGDRRSKSSYNEQFF | TGTGCCAGCAGCCCACGGGGGGACAGAAGGTCGAAAAGCTCCTACAATGAGCAGTTCTTC | TRBJ2-1 | TRBV7-2 | NA | NA | 20
CSAKPTADNEKLFF | TGCAGTGCTAAGCCGACGGCGGATAATGAAAAACTGTTTTTT | TRBJ1-4 | TRBV20-1 | NA | NA | 14
CASSYLFGEGAYEQYF | TGTGCCAGCAGTTACTTATTTGGCGAGGGGGCCTACGAGCAGTACTTC | TRBJ2-7 | TRBV6-6 | NA | few | 16
CASSYSTGELFF | TGTGCCAGCAGTTACAGCACCGGGGAGCTGTTTTTT | TRBJ2-2 | TRBV6-5 | NA | NA | 12
CASSPGVAGGYNEQFF | TGTGCCAGCAGCCCAGGGGTGGCAGGGGGCTACAATGAGCAGTTCTTC | TRBJ2-1 | TRBV7-2 | TRBD1 | NA | 16
CASSFASGPGNQPQHF | TGTGCCAGCAGTTTTGCGTCCGGGCCGGGGAATCAGCCCCAGCATTTT | TRBJ1-5 | TRBV28 | NA | NA | 16
CASSEQGAGYGYTF | TGTGCCAGTAGCGAACAGGGGGCAGGGTATGGCTACACCTTC | TRBJ1-2 | TRBV19 | TRBD1 | NA | 14
CASRTVWDGEKLFF | TGTGCCAGCCGGACCGTCTGGGACGGCGAAAAACTGTTTTTT | TRBJ1-4 | TRBV6-2/TRBV6-3 | NA | few | 14
CASSYLPTSGNTIYF | TGTGCCAGCAGCTACCTCCCCACCTCTGGAAACACCATATATTTT | TRBJ1-3 | TRBV7-2 | NA | NA | 15
CASSPTSGRGTYEQYF | TGTGCCAGCAGCCCTACTAGCGGGAGAGGAACCTACGAGCAGTACTTC | TRBJ2-7 | TRBV7-2 | TRBD2 | many | 16
CASRKAGPPYGYTF | TGTGCCAGCAGGAAAGCGGGCCCCCCGTATGGCTACACCTTC | TRBJ1-2 | TRBV28 | NA | many | 14
CASSLSQQGLGNQPQHF | TGTGCCAGCAGTTTATCGCAGCAGGGGCTTGGCAATCAGCCCCAGCATTTT | TRBJ1-5 | TRBV27 | NA | few | 17
CASSDSSANTGELFF | TGTGCCAGCAGTGACTCTAGCGCGAACACCGGGGAGCTGTTTTTT | TRBJ2-2 | TRBV6-4 | NA | NA | 15
CAISTTGFGGANVLTF | TGTGCCATCAGCACTACAGGTTTTGGTGGGGCCAACGTCCTGACTTTC | TRBJ2-6 | TRBV10-3 | NA | many | 16
CASSLRQGRNEQFF | TGTGCCAGCAGCCTGAGACAGGGGCGGAATGAGCAGTTCTTC | TRBJ2-1 | TRBV5-6 | TRBD1 | NA | 14
CASSFLSGPPRGNEQFF | TGTGCCAGCAGCTTTTTATCCGGTCCCCCGAGGGGCAATGAGCAGTTCTTC | TRBJ2-1 | TRBV7-9 | NA | NA | 17
CASSGAGGYNSPLHF | TGTGCCAGCAGTGGCGCAGGGGGGTACAATTCACCCCTCCACTTT | TRBJ1-6 | TRBV2 | TRBD1 | few | 15
CASSLTRGQETQYF | TGTGCCAGCAGCTTAACCCGAGGCCAAGAGACCCAGTACTTC | TRBJ2-5 | TRBV11-3 | NA | NA | 14
CASRSDRYMDTEAFF | TGTGCCAGCAGATCCGACAGATACATGGACACTGAAGCTTTCTTT | TRBJ1-1 | TRBV12-3/TRBV12-4 | NA | many | 15
CSASRREYGETQYF | TGCAGTGCTAGTCGGCGGGAGTATGGAGAGACCCAGTACTTC | TRBJ2-5 | TRBV20-1 | TRBD2 | NA | 14
CASSKRKLAGGPEETQYF | TGTGCCAGCAGTAAAAGGAAGCTAGCGGGAGGGCCTGAGGAGACCCAGTACTTC | TRBJ2-5 | TRBV7-9 | TRBD2 | few | 18
CASSFSVQNTEAFF | TGTGCCAGCAGCTTCTCCGTACAGAACACTGAAGCTTTCTTT | TRBJ1-1 | TRBV11-3 | NA | NA | 14
CACGVAGGWMSPQETQYF | TGTGCCTGCGGGGTAGCGGGAGGCTGGATGTCCCCACAAGAGACCCAGTACTTC | TRBJ2-5 | TRBV5-4 | TRBD2 | few | 18
CASSSGQATSYNEQFF | TGTGCCAGCAGCTCAGGACAGGCCACCTCCTACAATGAGCAGTTCTTC | TRBJ2-1 | TRBV11-3 | TRBD1 | few | 16
CASSVDGYDNQPQHF | TGTGCCAGCAGCGTAGACGGTTATGACAATCAGCCCCAGCATTTT | TRBJ1-5 | TRBV9 | NA | NA | 15
CASSTGTDDSGANVLTF | TGTGCCAGCAGCACCGGGACAGATGACTCTGGGGCCAACGTCCTGACTTTC | TRBJ2-6 | TRBV28 | TRBD1 | few | 17
CSVEIRPGGGGRIQYF | TGCAGCGTTGAAATCCGTCCGGGGGGGGGTGGACGGATTCAGTACTTC | TRBJ2-4 | TRBV29-1 | TRBD2 | NA | 16
CSVGTGFGQPQHF | TGCAGCGTCGGGACGGGATTTGGTCAGCCCCAGCATTTT | TRBJ1-5 | TRBV29-1 | NA | NA | 13
CASSQTGGSYNEQFF | TGTGCCAGCAGCCAGACAGGGGGAAGCTACAATGAGCAGTTCTTC | TRBJ2-1 | TRBV7-2 | TRBD1 | NA | 15
CATSDFRSSGANVLTF | TGTGCCACCAGTGATTTTCGAAGCTCTGGGGCCAACGTCCTGACTTTC | TRBJ2-6 | TRBV24-1 | NA | NA | 16
CASSLEAGGSEQYF | TGTGCCAGCAGCTTGGAAGCGGGAGGGAGTGAGCAGTACTTC | TRBJ2-7 | TRBV5-6 | TRBD2 | few | 14
CASSFSVAGEEQFF | TGTGCCAGCAGCTTTTCGGTTGCCGGAGAGGAGCAGTTCTTC | TRBJ2-1 | TRBV7-2 | NA | NA | 14
CASTSTGNGANVLTF | TGTGCCAGTACCTCGACAGGGAACGGGGCCAACGTCCTGACTTTC | TRBJ2-6 | TRBV19 | TRBD1 | few | 15
CASSLALAGSTYEQYF | TGTGCCAGCAGCTTAGCTCTAGCGGGGTCGACCTACGAGCAGTACTTC | TRBJ2-7 | TRBV7-8 | TRBD2 | many | 16